A single sample is the source of the 26 T cell receptor beta chains below, sequenced in a study of blood T cell repertoires in COVID-19. Data came from immunoSEQ multiplex PCR; TCRdb stores just in-frame clones and leaves some out. The sample holds roughly 180,000 clones, 60% to 85% seen once. Sequencing was done on a sample of peripheral blood. The receptor source for this set is a woman aged 50 to 65 with active or convalescent COVID-19.

The chain employs TRBV27 and TRBJ1-2; D gene uncertain. Between the trimmed V and J ends, which lost 6 bases and 8 bases, there was a span of 16 bases. CDR3 size: 13 residues. Per the germline V gene, CDR1 is MNHEY and CDR2 is SMNVEV (reference sequence). CDR3 loop: CASRSTEVEGYTF. In nucleotides, the CDR3 is TGTGCCAGCAGATCGACCGAGGTGGAGGGCTACACCTTC.

The chain is built from TRBV7-8 and TRBJ1-6; no definite D call. The CDR3 spans 15 residues. Germline-derived CDR1 and CDR2 are SGHVS and FQNEAQ. V lost 5 bases to trimming and J lost 0 bases, with 8 bases between them. CDR3 DNA sequence: TGTGCCAGCAGCGAAGGGAGCTCCTATAATTCACCCCTCCACTTT. Encoded protein: CASSEGSSYNSPLHF.

The sample holds a few counts of this clone. The CDR3 region is CASYWGESSYNEQFF. The CDR3 DNA follows: TGTGCCAGTTATTGGGGAGAGAGCTCCTACAATGAGCAGTTCTTC. The chain uses TRBV6-5 and TRBJ2-1, with D maybe TRBD2 (5 bases). Trimming left V 9 bases short and J 0 bases short, with 15 bases between. From germline, CDR1 is MNHEY and CDR2 SVGAGI. The CDR3 is 15 residues long.

The chain combines TRBV7-2 with TRBJ2-3; TRBD2 aligns across 8 bases. This CDR3 is 16 amino acids long. Germline V gene data show CDR1 as SGHTA and CDR2 as FQGNSA. V lost 1 base, J lost 4 bases, and 7 bases stayed unmatched. The CDR3, as DNA: TGTGCCAGCAGCTTAGAGGGGCGGGGGGACGCAGATACGCAGTATTTT. As protein: CASSLEGRGDADTQYF.

The rearrangement joins TRBV3-1 (or the pseudogene TRBV3-2) to TRBJ2-7, with D tentatively TRBD1 (7 bases). Germline lookup yields CDR1 LGHDT and CDR2 YNNKEL (reference sequence). There are 13 residues in the CDR3. V gave up 6 bases and J gave up 3 bases, with 12 bases separating them. The CDR3 region is CASRNQGGYEQYF. The CDR3 DNA sequence: TGTGCCAGCAGGAACCAGGGGGGCTACGAGCAGTACTTC.

The rearrangement links TRBV4-1 to TRBJ2-2; tentative D call: TRBD2 (5 bases). The CDR3 runs 16 residues. CDR1 and CDR2 from the germline V gene are MGHRA and YSYEKL. Trimming took 4 bases from V and 1 from J, leaving 13 bases between them. The CDR3 reads CASSPNLLENTGELFF. The CDR3 DNA sequence: TGCGCCAGCAGCCCCAACCTACTAGAGAACACCGGGGAGCTGTTTTTT.

The V and J genes are TRBV16 and TRBJ1-2; 7 nucleotides match TRBD1. Germline CDR1 reads KGHSY; CDR2 reads FQNENV. The J segment lost 4 bases and the V segment lost 0 bases, leaving 5 bases of the junction unmatched. CDR3 size: 15 residues. The DNA of the CDR3 is TGTGCCAGCAGCCAATCGATCGGGACAGCCTATGGCTACACCTTC. Amino acid sequence: CASSQSIGTAYGYTF.

The rearrangement links TRBV10-3 to TRBJ2-1, with D tentatively TRBD1 (6 bases). V lost 4 bases and J 8 bases, leaving 12 bases between the germline ends. The germline CDR1 and CDR2 sequences are ENHRY and SYGVKD. This CDR3 region has 13 residues. The CDR3 spells CAISAGQWDEQFF. CDR3 DNA sequence: TGTGCCATCAGTGCAGGACAGTGGGATGAGCAGTTCTTC.

This clone showed up just once. The V call is TRBV19, the J call TRBJ2-5; 9 nucleotides match TRBD2. The germline V gene has CDR1 LNHDA and CDR2 SQIVND (reference sequence). This CDR3 is 16 amino acids long. With 6 bases clipped from V and 0 bases from J, the junction kept 8 bases outside the gene matches. The CDR3 DNA reads TGTGCCAGTAGACCCAGTCAGCGGGGGGACCAAGAGACCCAGTACTTC. This translates into CASRPSQRGDQETQYF.

The chain is built from TRBV28 and TRBJ2-4, with 10 positions matching TRBD2. CDR1 is MDHEN, CDR2 SYDVKM, per germline. The CDR3 runs to 15 residues. The V segment lost 4 bases and the J segment 7 bases; nucleotides outside the gene matches: 7. The DNA for the CDR3 is TGTGCCAGCAGTTCGGCTAGCGGGAGTCAGAACATTCAGTACTTC. It codes for CASSSASGSQNIQYF.

The chain links TRBV28 to TRBJ1-2; TRBD1 agrees at 9 bases. The germline V gene has CDR1 MDHEN and CDR2 SYDVKM. This CDR3 comprises 14 residues. V was pared by 6 bases and J by 4 bases, with 6 bases of the junction left unmatched. The CDR3 DNA is TGTGCCAGCAGGGACAGGGGCTTCGGCTATGGCTACACCTTC. Its translation is CASRDRGFGYGYTF.

In this sample, this clone turned up a few times. The chain uses TRBV9 and TRBJ1-3, with D tentatively TRBD1 (6 bases). CDR1 and CDR2 (germline): SGDLS, YYNGEE. Trimming removed 4 bases from V and 4 bases from J, with 18 bases in between. This CDR3 has 16 amino acids. CDR3 nucleotides: TGTGCCAGCAGCCTTAGCACAACAGGGTCCGGAAACACCATATATTTT. Translation gives CASSLSTTGSGNTIYF.

V gene TRBV30 combines with J gene TRBJ2-5; weak D call: TRBD2 (5 bases). The germline V gene has CDR1 GTSNPN and CDR2 SVGIG (reference sequence). The V and J ends lost 6 bases and 4 bases respectively, with 18 bases between them. The CDR3 has 14 residues. CDR3 in DNA: TGTGCCTGTACGCGGGTCCCCCTTTCAGAGACCCAGTACTTC. This gives the protein CACTRVPLSETQYF.

This clone was observed a handful of times. V and J are TRBV19 and TRBJ1-5; 7 positions agree with TRBD1. V was clipped by 7 bases and J by 3 bases; unmatched bases: 6. CDR3 length: 14 residues. In germline, CDR1 is LNHDA, CDR2 SQIVND (reference sequence). CDR3 protein: CASKDRQTNQPQHF. DNA for the CDR3: TGTGCCAGTAAGGACAGGCAGACCAATCAGCCCCAGCATTTT.

The gene calls are TRBV2 and TRBJ2-5; D is perhaps TRBD2 (6 bases). Germline V gene sequence: CDR1 SNHLY, CDR2 FYNNEI. The germline V and J ends were trimmed by 5 bases and 5 bases, with 24 bases remaining between them. CDR3 length: 17 residues. In DNA form, the CDR3 reads TGTGCCAGCAGTCGTAGAACTACCGGGACTGTAGACGAGACCCAGTACTTC. Translation gives CASSRRTTGTVDETQYF.

The V call is TRBV19, the J call TRBJ2-7, with 10 bases lining up with TRBD1. J was trimmed by 6 bases and V by 3 bases; bases with no gene match: 2. The CDR3 extends over 13 amino acids. Germline CDR1 and CDR2: LNHDA and SQIVND (reference sequence). The CDR3, as DNA: TGTGCCAGTAGTATGACAGGGGGCGGCGAGCAGTACTTC. Translating it yields CASSMTGGGEQYF.

The chain is built from TRBV6-5 and TRBJ1-5; 10 bases line up with TRBD1. Germline loops: CDR1 MNHEY, CDR2 SVGAGI. This CDR3 has 15 amino acids. The V gene end was trimmed by 6 bases and the J gene end by 7 bases; junction bases not matched to a gene: 9. The CDR3 here is CASRLDRGPGQPQHF. In DNA form, the CDR3 reads TGTGCCAGCAGACTCGACAGGGGGCCGGGACAGCCCCAGCATTTT.

The chain links TRBV29-1 to TRBJ1-1; 7 bases are a match to TRBD1. Germline V gene sequence: CDR1 SQVTM, CDR2 ANQGSEA. After removal of 6 bases from V and 1 base from J, the junction contained 5 bases not matched to a gene. The CDR3 has 13 amino acids. The CDR3 loop is CSVKGQQNTEAFF. CDR3 DNA: TGCAGCGTCAAGGGACAGCAGAACACTGAAGCTTTCTTT.

V and J are TRBV5-1 and TRBJ1-1, with 7 positions matching TRBD1. Germline values: CDR1 SGHRS, CDR2 YFSETQ. The CDR3 runs to 15 residues. V was pared by 2 bases and J by 4 bases, with 8 bases of the junction left unmatched. The CDR3 spells CASSLGGLTATEAFF. CDR3 sequence (DNA): TGCGCCAGCAGCTTAGGGGGCCTCACAGCCACTGAAGCTTTCTTT.

This sequence joins TRBV4-3 and TRBJ1-3; a possible D gene is TRBD1 (5 bases). This CDR3 has 16 residues. V lost 1 base to trimming and J lost 2 bases, with 12 bases between them. In germline, CDR1 is LGHNA, CDR2 YSLEER. This CDR3 reads CASSQAVGGTGNTIYF. The DNA of the CDR3 is TGCGCCAGCAGCCAAGCGGTGGGGGGGACTGGAAACACCATATATTTT.

In its sample, this clone was seen many times. J is TRBJ1-6 and V is TRBV5-4; no reliable D call. The CDR3 runs to 13 residues. Germline CDR1 is SGHNT and CDR2 is YYREEE (reference sequence). V was clipped by 5 bases and J by 5 bases, with 8 bases between them. CDR3 DNA sequence: TGTGCCAGCAGGAGGGATAATAATTCACCCCTCCACTTT. Its translation is CASRRDNNSPLHF.

J is TRBJ2-1 and V is TRBV12-3 or TRBV12-4; no reliable D call. The V gene lost 6 bases and the J gene lost 7 bases, with 13 bases spanning the gap. The CDR3 spans 13 residues. The CDR3 loop reads CASSTTEVNEQFF. In DNA, the CDR3 is TGTGCCAGCAGCACTACCGAGGTTAATGAGCAGTTCTTC.

This sequence joins TRBV2 and TRBJ2-4, with D perhaps TRBD2 (5 bases). Trimming stripped 6 bases from V and 0 bases from J, with 12 bases between. The germline V gene has CDR1 SNHLY and CDR2 FYNNEI. The CDR3 has 15 amino acids. For the CDR3, the DNA is TGTGCCAGCAGAGGGAGCGGCGAAGCCAAAAACATTCAGTACTTC. Protein: CASRGSGEAKNIQYF.

DNA for the CDR3: TGTGCCAGCAGTCGGGGGAAGAGCAACATTCAGTACTTC. Protein: CASSRGKSNIQYF. The gene calls are TRBV12-3 or TRBV12-4 and TRBJ2-4, with D possibly matching TRBD2 (6 bases). Trimming stripped 5 bases from V and 7 bases from J, with 12 bases between. This CDR3 is built from 13 residues.

The CDR3 DNA sequence: TGTGCCAGCAGCCCGCTAGCGGGGGGCTACCAAGAGACCCAGTACTTC. Residues: CASSPLAGGYQETQYF. The chain combines TRBV7-2 with TRBJ2-5; 11 bases agree with TRBD2. Germline-derived CDR1 and CDR2 are SGHTA and FQGNSA. CDR3 length: 16 amino acids. Unmatched junction bases numbered 5, after V lost 5 bases and J lost 0 bases.

This chain links TRBV7-2 with TRBJ2-2, with TRBD2 matching 16 bases. The V and J ends lost 6 bases and 5 bases, in that order; junction bases with no gene match: 9. Germline V gives CDR1 SGHTA, CDR2 FQGNSA. The CDR3 has 18 residues. CDR3 protein: CASRRGLAGGPRTGELFF. In nucleotides, the CDR3 is TGTGCCAGCAGGAGGGGACTAGCGGGAGGGCCTCGTACCGGGGAGCTGTTTTTT.